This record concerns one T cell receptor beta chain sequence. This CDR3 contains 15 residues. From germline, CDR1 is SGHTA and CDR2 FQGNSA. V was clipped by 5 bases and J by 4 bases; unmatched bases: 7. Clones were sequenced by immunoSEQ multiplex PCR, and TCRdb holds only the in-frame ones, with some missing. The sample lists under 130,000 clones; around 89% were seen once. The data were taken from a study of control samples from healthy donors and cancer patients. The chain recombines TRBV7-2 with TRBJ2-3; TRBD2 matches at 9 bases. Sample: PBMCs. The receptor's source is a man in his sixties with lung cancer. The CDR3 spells CASSTRGGAADTQYF. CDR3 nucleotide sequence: TGTGCCAGCAGCACCCGCGGGGGGGCCGCAGATACGCAGTATTTT. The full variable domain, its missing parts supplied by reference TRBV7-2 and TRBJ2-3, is GAGVSQSPSNKVTEKGKDVELRCDPISGHTALYWYRQSLGQGLEFLIYFQGNSAPDKSGLPSDRFSAERTGGSVSTLTIQRTQQEDSAVYLCASSTRGGAADTQYFGPGTRLTVL.